A selection of T cell receptor beta chains follows, all from one sample in a study of sequential checkpoint blockade in melanoma. Sequencing was performed with immunoSEQ multiplex PCR; in TCRdb, only in-frame clones are kept and a portion is missing. The sample contains tens of thousands of clones, 83% of which appear only once. The starting material was CD8+ T cells sorted from blood (inferred from file names), obtained from a patient given nivolumab and ipilimumab in sequence. The receptors were sampled from a human donor with melanoma. CDR3s include the opening cysteine and the closing phenylalanine or tryptophan. A D gene is named only where the DNA matches it firmly. For some rows the clone size is stated as once, few or many, or as a class when expanded; others skip it.

V,J,D,size,CDR3,DNA
TRBV7-2,TRBJ2-7,TRBD1,few,CASSFGQGEYEQYF,TGTGCCAGCAGTTTCGGACAGGGGGAGTACGAGCAGTACTTC
TRBV30,TRBJ2-7,TRBD1,-,CAWSVRGRGPHEQYF,TGTGCCTGGAGTGTAAGAGGTAGGGGGCCCCACGAGCAGTACTTC
TRBV19,TRBJ2-7,TRBD1,-,CASSIGQGVPYEQYF,TGTGCCAGTAGTATAGGACAGGGAGTCCCCTACGAGCAGTACTTC
TRBV4-2,TRBJ2-2,-,-,CASSQDPFSSAGYTGELFF,TGTGCCAGCAGCCAAGACCCATTTAGTAGCGCGGGATACACCGGGGAGCTGTTTTTT
TRBV9,TRBJ2-7,TRBD1,-,CASSATGGYEQYF,TGTGCCAGCAGCGCGACAGGGGGCTACGAGCAGTACTTC
TRBV7-6,TRBJ2-3,TRBD1,-,CASSSTTGGTDTQYF,TGTGCCAGCAGCTCGACCACAGGGGGCACAGATACGCAGTATTTT
TRBV5-6,TRBJ2-7,TRBD1,-,CASNLQGAGEQYF,TGTGCCAGCAACCTACAGGGGGCGGGCGAGCAGTACTTC
TRBV4-3,TRBJ2-7,TRBD1,-,CASSLNQAGGYEQYF,TGCGCCAGCAGCCTCAACCAGGCAGGGGGCTACGAGCAGTACTTC
TRBV6-1,TRBJ2-2,-,-,CASEVVYSNTGELFF,TGTGCCAGCGAGGTAGTATACTCGAACACCGGGGAGCTGTTTTTT
TRBV29-1,TRBJ2-2,TRBD1,-,CSVRDRGSTGELFF,TGCAGCGTCCGGGACAGGGGATCCACCGGGGAGCTGTTTTTT
TRBV5-6,TRBJ1-2,-,-,CASSLEGTNYGYTF,TGTGCCAGCAGCTTGGAGGGGACAAACTATGGCTACACCTTC
TRBV7-2,TRBJ2-7,TRBD1,-,CASSDDRGNPYEQYF,TGTGCCAGCAGCGATGACAGGGGTAACCCCTACGAGCAGTACTTC
TRBV7-5,TRBJ2-1,-,-,CARSLEWTSGENEQFF,TGTGCCAGAAGCTTAGAGTGGACTAGCGGGGAGAATGAGCAGTTCTTC
TRBV6-5,TRBJ1-2,-,-,CASTPRTDYGYTF,TGTGCCAGCACCCCTAGGACAGACTATGGCTACACCTTC
TRBV5-6,TRBJ2-7,-,-,CASAARIAASYEQYF,TGTGCCAGCGCGGCGAGGATAGCGGCCTCCTACGAGCAGTACTTC
TRBV27,TRBJ2-5,-,-,CASSLSEGETQYF,TGTGCCAGCAGTTTATCGGAGGGGGAGACCCAGTACTTC
TRBV4-1,TRBJ2-1,TRBD2,once,CASSQETSGGALVYNEQFF,TGCGCCAGCAGCCAAGAGACTAGCGGGGGGGCCTTAGTTTACAATGAGCAGTTCTTC
TRBV4-3,TRBJ2-3,TRBD1,-,CASSHPPGDRGTDTQYF,TGCGCCAGCAGCCACCCCCCTGGGGACAGGGGGACAGATACGCAGTATTTT
TRBV2,TRBJ2-3,TRBD2,-,CASTRLAGPTDTQYF,TGTGCCAGCACTAGACTAGCGGGGCCCACAGATACGCAGTATTTT
TRBV5-1,TRBJ1-1,TRBD1,-,CASSLEARGIVEAFF,TGCGCCAGCAGCTTGGAAGCCAGGGGGATAGTTGAAGCTTTCTTT
TRBV4-3,TRBJ2-1,-,-,CASSQERTIYNEQFF,TGCGCCAGCAGCCAAGAGAGGACTATCTACAATGAGCAGTTCTTC
TRBV9,TRBJ1-6,-,once,CASSVAARDSPLHF,TGTGCCAGCAGCGTAGCTGCGAGGGATTCACCCCTCCACTTT
TRBV28,TRBJ2-7,-,few,CASNGGAASYEQYF,TGTGCCAGCAACGGGGGAGCGGCCTCCTACGAGCAGTACTTC
TRBV25-1,TRBJ1-1,-,-,CASSAGVGTEAFF,TGTGCCAGCAGTGCGGGGGTTGGCACTGAAGCTTTCTTT
TRBV15,TRBJ1-1,-,once,CATSVQGVNTEAFF,TGTGCCACCAGCGTACAGGGAGTCAACACTGAAGCTTTCTTT
TRBV7-2,TRBJ2-1,TRBD2,-,CASSLGGGYNEQFF,TGTGCCAGCAGCTTAGGGGGGGGTTACAATGAGCAGTTCTTC
TRBV14,TRBJ1-3,-,few,CASSEDTSGNTIYF,TGTGCCAGCAGTGAGGACACCTCTGGAAACACCATATATTTT
TRBV13,TRBJ1-1,TRBD1,-,CASSATGGSDTEAFF,TGTGCCAGCAGCGCCACAGGGGGCTCGGACACTGAAGCTTTCTTT
TRBV9,TRBJ2-6,-,-,CASSPGANVLTF,TGTGCCTCATCCCCTGGGGCCAACGTCCTGACTTTC
TRBV15,TRBJ2-3,TRBD2,-,CATSISGGVTSTDTQYF,TGTGCCACCAGCATTAGCGGGGGAGTAACTAGCACAGATACGCAGTATTTT
TRBV9,TRBJ1-1,TRBD1,-,CASSAGGTTEAFF,TGTGCCAGCAGCGCAGGGGGTACCACTGAAGCTTTCTTT
TRBV29-1,TRBJ2-7,-,-,CSVEQDPGYEQYF,TGCAGCGTTGAGCAGGATCCGGGGTACGAGCAGTACTTC
TRBV7-9,TRBJ2-2,TRBD2,-,CASSLLAGLNTGELFF,TGTGCCAGCAGCTTACTAGCGGGGTTGAACACCGGGGAGCTGTTTTTT
TRBV4-1,TRBJ2-1,-,-,CASSQGAEFSYNEQFF,TGCGCCAGCAGCCAAGGGGCCGAGTTCTCCTACAATGAGCAGTTCTTC
TRBV27,TRBJ2-1,TRBD2,-,CASSLSYGGADTIF,TGTGCCAGCAGTTTATCGTACGGGGGGGCTGATACGATCTTC
TRBV4-1,TRBJ1-5,-,-,CASSQDMYQPQHF,TGCGCCAGCAGCCAAGACATGTATCAGCCCCAGCATTTT
TRBV20-1,TRBJ2-7,-,once,CSGDLAYEQYF,TGCAGTGGGGACTTGGCCTACGAGCAGTACTTC
TRBV19,TRBJ1-2,-,-,CASSIARKYTF,TGTGCCAGTAGTATAGCGCGGAAGTACACCTTC
TRBV7-9,TRBJ2-7,-,-,CASSPPDRSYEQYF,TGTGCCAGCAGCCCTCCAGATCGATCCTACGAGCAGTACTTC
TRBV5-4,TRBJ2-7,-,-,CASSLAPGSYEQYF,TGTGCCAGCAGCTTAGCGCCAGGGTCCTACGAGCAGTACTTC
TRBV7-9,TRBJ2-1,TRBD2,-,CASSSKRTGTSINNEQFF,TGTGCCAGCAGCTCTAAACGGACCGGGACTAGCATAAACAATGAGCAGTTCTTC
TRBV13,TRBJ2-3,TRBD2,once,CASSFRLAENTDTQYF,TGTGCCAGCAGCTTCCGTCTAGCGGAGAACACAGATACGCAGTATTTT
TRBV15,TRBJ2-5,TRBD1,-,CATSRLAGTGGGETQYF,TGTGCCACCAGCAGGTTAGCCGGGACAGGGGGCGGCGAGACCCAGTACTTC
TRBV30,TRBJ2-7,-,-,CAWSVPGPGVSEQYF,TGTGCCTGGAGTGTACCGGGTCCGGGAGTCTCCGAGCAGTACTTC
TRBV27,TRBJ1-1,-,once,CASRGMNTEAFF,TGTGCCAGCCGAGGCATGAACACTGAAGCTTTCTTT
TRBV4-1,TRBJ1-5,-,few,CASSRGGGQPQHF,TGCGCCAGCAGTCGAGGGGGGGGTCAGCCCCAGCATTTT
TRBV19,TRBJ2-1,-,-,CASSPSYNEQFF,TGTGCCAGTAGCCCGTCTTACAATGAGCAGTTCTTC
TRBV30,TRBJ1-3,-,-,CAWGFSSGNTIYF,TGTGCCTGGGGTTTCAGCTCTGGAAACACCATATATTTT
TRBV4-3,TRBJ1-2,-,-,CASSQVGREDYGYTF,TGCGCCAGCAGCCAAGTCGGACGGGAGGACTATGGCTACACCTTC
TRBV4-1,TRBJ1-3,-,few,CASSQDQGYGNTIYF,TGCGCCAGCAGCCAAGATCAGGGCTATGGAAACACCATATATTTT
TRBV7-9,TRBJ1-2,-,-,CASSLQLGHGYTF,TGTGCCAGCAGCTTACAGCTGGGCCATGGCTACACCTTC
TRBV5-2,TRBJ1-2,-,-,CASSPQSTRVNGYTF,TGCGCCAGCAGCCCTCAATCAACCCGGGTGAATGGCTACACCTTC
TRBV6-5,TRBJ2-2,-,-,CASRITSSNTGELFF,TGTGCCAGCAGGATAACTAGCTCGAACACCGGGGAGCTGTTTTTT
TRBV27,TRBJ2-7,TRBD1,few,CASSSQGQGRSYEQYF,TGTGCCAGCAGTTCACAGGGACAGGGCCGTTCCTACGAGCAGTACTTC
TRBV29-1,TRBJ2-7,-,-,CSVRTPLDEQYF,TGCAGCGTTAGGACACCCCTTGACGAGCAGTACTTC